The 32 T cell receptor beta chains reported below all come from one sample, sequenced in a study of blood T cells in healthy people across ages. Together with a sample-barcoded 5' primer, a J-beta primer mix was included in a second PCR lasting roughly 6 to 12 cycles. TCRdb reprocessed the 5' RACE reads with MiXCR, giving one entry per CDR3 protein. The table has 650,000 to 800,000 distinct CDR3 sequences, roughly 44% seen once. The material sequenced was blood. The source of these receptors is a man aged 60 to 69 in good health.

The chain links TRBV7-9 to TRBJ1-1; no clear D gene. CDR1 SEHNR and CDR2 FQNEAQ come from the germline V gene (reference sequence). This CDR3 region has 11 residues. The germline V and J ends were trimmed by 3 bases and 5 bases, with 4 bases remaining between them. The CDR3 is CASSFETEAFF. The CDR3 bases are TGTGCCAGCAGCTTCGAGACTGAAGCTTTCTTT.

The chain is built from TRBV5-1 and TRBJ2-2; D is unclear. V dropped 5 bases and J dropped 0 bases, with 5 bases sitting between them. The CDR3 length is 13 residues. Germline V CDR1 and CDR2: SGHRS, YFSETQ. The CDR3 sequence: CASSAANTGELFF. For the CDR3, the DNA is TGCGCCAGCAGTGCAGCGAACACCGGGGAGCTGTTTTTT.

This clonotype was found many times. The V gene is TRBV10-3, the J gene TRBJ2-7; unclear D gene. Germline-derived CDR1 and CDR2 are ENHRY and SYGVKD. CDR3 size: 11 residues. Trimming cost V 3 bases and J 4 bases, with 4 bases left between them. CDR3 sequence (DNA): TGTGCCATCAGTGAAGGATACGAGCAGTACTTC. Its protein is CAISEGYEQYF.

Only a few counts were recorded for this clonotype. This may be a read error: a much more frequent sequence differs by one nucleotide. The V gene is TRBV7-9, the J gene TRBJ2-1; D unresolved. Germline CDR1 is SEHNR and CDR2 is FQNEAQ (reference sequence). V was cut by 5 bases and J by 8 bases, with 16 bases left in between. This CDR3 has 14 amino acids. The CDR3 region is CASSVTAVLDEQFF. The CDR3 region has the DNA TGTGCCAGCAGCGTAACTGCCGTGTTAGATGAGCAGTTCTTC.

Remarks on this clonotype: Compared with germline, one end of the junction differs, possibly owing to a read error. The chain links TRBV28 to TRBJ2-5; the match to TRBD1 covers 7 bases. The CDR3 has 13 residues. CDR1 is MDHEN, CDR2 SYDVKM, per germline. CDR3 DNA sequence: TGTGCCGGCAGGACACAGGGGATTGGGACCCAGTACTTC. As protein: CAGRTQGIGTQYF.

The sample holds a few counts of this clonotype. The chain employs TRBV20-1 and TRBJ2-3; D ambiguous. Per germline, CDR1 DFQATT and CDR2 SNEGSKA (reference sequence). The V end lost 0 bases, the J end lost 2 bases, and 9 bases lay between the germline ends. This CDR3 has 14 residues. The CDR3 DNA is TGCAGTGCTAGAGAGGTGCCCGCCACAGATACGCAGTATTTT. Its translation: CSAREVPATDTQYF.

The rearrangement links TRBV30 to TRBJ1-5; 7 nucleotides match TRBD1. The length of the CDR3 is 12 residues. CDR1 and CDR2 from the germline V gene are GTSNPN and SVGIG (reference sequence). V gave up 0 bases and J gave up 7 bases; unmatched junction bases: 0. The CDR3 spells CAWSVQGQPQHF. As DNA, the CDR3 is TGTGCCTGGAGTGTACAGGGGCAGCCCCAGCATTTT.

This clonotype has only one observation. The chain couples TRBV20-1 to TRBJ2-5, with 9 bases that match TRBD1. V dropped 3 bases and J dropped 3; count of bases not matched to a gene: 8. The CDR3 spans 15 residues. Germline-derived CDR1 and CDR2 are DFQATT and SNEGSKA (reference sequence). The CDR3 DNA sequence: TGCAGTGCTAGCTACGGACAGGGGACGAAAGAGACCCAGTACTTC. The encoded protein is CSASYGQGTKETQYF.

This chain uses TRBV5-1 with TRBJ1-2, with D possibly matching TRBD1 (5 bases). The CDR3 runs to 13 residues. Germline lookup yields CDR1 SGHRS and CDR2 YFSETQ. V lost 7 bases and J 5 bases, leaving 15 bases between the germline ends. The CDR3 DNA reads TGCGCCAGCGCCGGGGGGGGGAAGTATGGCTACACCTTC. It specifies CASAGGGKYGYTF.

The chain couples TRBV12-3 or TRBV12-4 to TRBJ2-7; D is uncertain. Deletions cut 1 base from V and 4 bases from J, with 11 bases between. The CDR3 contains 14 residues. CDR3 sequence (DNA): TGTGCCAGCAGTTTAGTCGAGGCCAGTTACGAGCAGTACTTC. Amino acid sequence: CASSLVEASYEQYF.

The sample holds a few counts of this clonotype. The chain is built from TRBV5-1 and TRBJ2-7; possible D gene TRBD1, 6 bases. CDR3 length: 16 residues. V was clipped by 0 bases and J by 6 bases, with 19 bases between them. Germline V gene sequence: CDR1 SGHRS, CDR2 YFSETQ. CDR3 DNA: TGCGCCAGCAGCTTGGGGCAGGGGCTCCTCCGGGGCGAGCAGTACTTC. It codes for CASSLGQGLLRGEQYF.

The V and J genes are TRBV5-1 and TRBJ2-3; D is undetermined. CDR1 SGHRS and CDR2 YFSETQ come from the germline V gene. Trimming removed 0 bases at V and 4 bases at J, with 9 bases between. The CDR3 contains 14 residues. CDR3 in amino acids: CASSLGRSADTQYF. In DNA form, the CDR3 reads TGCGCCAGCAGCTTGGGCCGAAGCGCAGATACGCAGTATTTT.

The J gene is TRBJ2-7, the V gene TRBV4-1; D call uncertain. The CDR3 extends over 18 amino acids. Looked up from germline, CDR1 is MGHRA and CDR2 is YSYEKL. V was shortened by 1 base and J by 0 bases, with 19 bases between the two germline ends. This chain's CDR3 is CASSQAKPGYGVSYEQYF. As DNA, the CDR3 is TGCGCCAGCAGCCAAGCTAAGCCCGGGTATGGGGTCTCCTACGAGCAGTACTTC.

This clonotype appeared once. The rearrangement links TRBV6-5 to TRBJ1-1, with D possibly being TRBD1 (5 bases). Deletions cut 6 bases from V and 5 bases from J, with 19 bases between. This CDR3 has 15 residues. CDR1 is MNHEY and CDR2 is SVGAGI in the germline V gene. Here the CDR3 reads CASSSSAGRGTEAFF. The CDR3 DNA reads as TGTGCCAGCAGCTCCTCGGCGGGGCGGGGGACTGAAGCTTTCTTT.

The chain uses TRBV5-6 and TRBJ2-6; D is perhaps TRBD1 (6 bases). CDR3 length: 19 residues. V dropped 0 bases and J dropped 0 bases, with 16 bases sitting between them. Germline assignment: CDR1 SGHDT and CDR2 YYEEEE. The CDR3, as DNA: TGTGCCAGCAGCTTGGCCAATCTGACAGGTATCTCTGGGGCCAACGTCCTGACTTTC. Residues: CASSLANLTGISGANVLTF.

J is TRBJ2-1 and V is TRBV9, with D perhaps matching TRBD1 or TRBD2 (5 bases each). The V end lost 1 base, the J end lost 6 bases, and 14 bases lay between the germline ends. The CDR3 is 15 amino acids. The germline gives CDR1 SGDLS, CDR2 YYNGEE. The DNA for the CDR3 is TGTGCCAGCAGCGTAAGTGGGGGTAGTGTCAATGAGCAGTTCTTC. It specifies CASSVSGGSVNEQFF.

This chain connects TRBV7-3 to TRBJ2-1, with 10 bases fitting TRBD2. J gave up 4 bases and V 2 bases, and 2 bases lay outside the gene matches. Germline V gene sequence: CDR1 SGHTA, CDR2 FQGTGA. The CDR3 length is 15 residues. The CDR3, as DNA: TGTGCCAGCAGCTTACAGCGGGGGGGATACAATGAGCAGTTCTTC. As protein: CASSLQRGGYNEQFF.

This clonotype was counted between two and nine times. The V call is TRBV20-1, the J call TRBJ2-5; a possible D gene is TRBD2 (7 bases). Germline V gene lookup returns CDR1 DFQATT and CDR2 SNEGSKA (reference sequence). With 3 bases removed from V and 2 bases from J, the gap between germline ends came to 13 bases. The CDR3 is 14 amino acids. CDR3 coding DNA: TGCAGTGCTAGTCGAGGGGGACTACAAGAGACCCAGTACTTC. Translated, it gives CSASRGGLQETQYF.

CDR3 protein: CSASYSAVNEQYF. In nucleotides, the CDR3 is TGCAGTGCTAGTTATAGCGCTGTAAACGAGCAGTACTTC. V and J are TRBV20-1 and TRBJ2-7; weak D call: TRBD2 (5 bases). The CDR3 is 13 residues long. V was shortened by 3 bases and J by 5 bases, with 14 bases between the two germline ends. Germline V CDR1 and CDR2: DFQATT, SNEGSKA (reference sequence).

This clonotype was observed once. CDR3 region: CATTGGTGIWLPSEQYF. The CDR3 nucleotides read TGTGCCACCACCGGAGGGACAGGGATTTGGTTACCTTCCGAGCAGTACTTC. V and J are TRBV6-1 and TRBJ2-7; 9 positions match TRBD1. The trim removed 10 bases at V and 6 bases at J, leaving 22 bases unmatched. The CDR3 is 17 amino acids. Germline values: CDR1 MNHNS, CDR2 SASEGT.

This chain joins TRBV7-2 and TRBJ2-1, with D possibly being TRBD2 (6 bases). Trimming took 5 bases from V and 5 from J, leaving 16 bases between them. This CDR3 comprises 15 residues. Germline V gene sequence: CDR1 SGHTA, CDR2 FQGNSA. In DNA form, the CDR3 reads TGTGCCAGCAGCCTCAATCCGGGGGAGAACAATGAGCAGTTCTTC. This translates into CASSLNPGENNEQFF.

This clonotype was picked up one time. The chain carries TRBV10-3 and TRBJ2-3, with 11 bases aligning to TRBD2. The CDR3 runs 15 residues. The germline CDR1 and CDR2 sequences are ENHRY and SYGVKD. V gave up 5 bases and J gave up 4 bases; unmatched junction bases: 5. The CDR3 spells CAISTLAGEADTQYF. CDR3 coding DNA: TGTGCCATCAGTACACTAGCGGGAGAGGCAGATACGCAGTATTTT.

This clonotype occurred a few times. The rearrangement uses TRBV25-1 and TRBJ1-2; 8 bases agree with TRBD1. V lost 7 bases, J lost 6 bases, and 4 bases stayed unmatched. Germline CDR1 is MGHDK and CDR2 is SYGVNS. This CDR3 is 12 amino acids long. The CDR3 protein is CASTDRADGYTF. CDR3 nucleotides: TGTGCCAGCACGGACAGGGCTGATGGCTACACCTTC.

The chain recombines TRBV5-6 with TRBJ1-2; D unresolved. Germline V gives CDR1 SGHDT, CDR2 YYEEEE. Trimming took 1 base from V and 6 from J, leaving 13 bases between them. The CDR3 runs 14 residues. The CDR3 is CASSLPVSPHGYTF. The CDR3 nucleotides read TGTGCCAGCAGCTTGCCCGTCTCCCCCCATGGCTACACCTTC.

This chain uses TRBV27 with TRBJ2-4; a weak D match, TRBD1 (6 bases). This CDR3 has 13 amino acids. Germline CDR1 and CDR2: MNHEY and SMNVEV (reference sequence). V gave up 8 bases and J gave up 0 bases, with 8 bases separating them. The CDR3 DNA is TGTGCCAGCTGGACAGTAGCCAAAAACATTCAGTACTTC. Protein sequence: CASWTVAKNIQYF.

The gene calls are TRBV5-1 and TRBJ1-1, with D tentatively TRBD1 (5 bases). With 2 bases removed from V and 0 bases from J, the gap between germline ends came to 14 bases. This CDR3 spans 16 amino acids. In germline, CDR1 is SGHRS, CDR2 YFSETQ. The CDR3 reads CASSFGRVGMNTEAFF. CDR3 DNA: TGCGCCAGCAGCTTTGGCAGGGTAGGAATGAACACTGAAGCTTTCTTT.

This sequence joins TRBV7-9 and TRBJ2-7, with 9 bases fitting TRBD2. Unmatched junction bases numbered 19, after V lost 3 bases and J lost 7 bases. The CDR3 has 18 residues. Germline CDR1 SEHNR, CDR2 FQNEAQ (reference sequence). The DNA for the CDR3 is TGTGCCAGCAGCTTCCAGCGGGGGGCGACCGGTCGGGACAATGAGCAGTACTTC. Its protein is CASSFQRGATGRDNEQYF.

The CDR3 is CSAGPLETQFF. CDR3 coding DNA: TGCAGTGCGGGCCCTCTGGAGACCCAGTTCTTC. The chain has TRBV20-1 and TRBJ2-1; D remains ambiguous. CDR3 length: 11 residues. Per the germline V gene, CDR1 is DFQATT and CDR2 is SNEGSKA (reference sequence). V was cut by 6 bases and J by 13 bases, with 16 bases left in between.

This clonotype was found a few times. The genes are TRBV6-2 or TRBV6-3 and TRBJ2-3; a possible D gene is TRBD2 (5 bases). The CDR3 is made up of 12 amino acids. Looked up from germline, CDR1 is MNHEY and CDR2 is SVGEGT. V shed 6 bases and J shed 6 bases, with 10 bases lying between them. The CDR3 nucleotides read TGTGCCAGCAGCTGGACTTGGGATACGCAGTATTTT. Its protein is CASSWTWDTQYF.

V usage is TRBV29-1 and J usage is TRBJ2-7, with D maybe TRBD1 (6 bases). Germline CDR1 and CDR2: SQVTM and ANQGSEA. V dropped 4 bases and J dropped 3 bases, with 13 bases sitting between them. The CDR3 runs to 13 residues. The DNA for the CDR3 is TGCAGCGTTGGCCAGGGGCCCGTCTACGAGCAGTACTTC. It codes for CSVGQGPVYEQYF.

This clonotype occurred a few times. The gene calls are TRBV5-6 and TRBJ1-2; D is uncertain. The ends were cut back, 3 bases at V and 7 bases at J, with 19 bases in the middle. This CDR3 is 15 amino acids long. Germline CDR1 SGHDT, CDR2 YYEEEE. The CDR3 loop is CASSSGLIQTSGYTF. The CDR3 bases are TGTGCCAGCAGCTCGGGCCTTATCCAAACCAGTGGCTACACCTTC.

V and J are TRBV30 and TRBJ2-1, with TRBD2 as a possible D gene (6 bases). Looked up from germline, CDR1 is GTSNPN and CDR2 is SVGIG (reference sequence). The V and J ends lost 3 bases and 4 bases respectively, with 7 bases between them. This CDR3 comprises 12 residues. CDR3 bases: TGTGCCTGGAGGGGGGGTTACAATGAGCAGTTCTTC. As protein: CAWRGGYNEQFF.